The 26 T cell receptor beta chains below were found in one sample sequenced in a study of shared clonotypes between healthy human individuals. TCRdb keeps only in-frame clones here, not all; method: immunoSEQ multiplex PCR. Seen here are some 2,000,000 clones, roughly 95% observed once, and the top ten hold 0.85% to 1.2%. Only CD45RO-negative cells positively selected for CCR7 counted as naive CD8 cells, so terminally differentiated effector memory CD45RA+ cells were excluded. Specimen: naive CD8+ T cells sorted from blood. The receptors here all came from a man aged 18 to 30 in good health.

The rearrangement links TRBV5-1 to TRBJ2-1; 7 bases align to TRBD1. J gave up 4 bases and V 6 bases, and 1 base lay outside the gene matches. Germline loops: CDR1 SGHRS, CDR2 YFSETQ. The CDR3 is made up of 12 amino acids. CDR3 nucleotide sequence: TGCGCCAGCACACAGGGGTACAATGAGCAGTTCTTC. Protein sequence: CASTQGYNEQFF.

V usage is TRBV28 and J usage is TRBJ1-6; TRBD1 aligns across 9 bases. Germline V gene data show CDR1 as MDHEN and CDR2 as SYDVKM. Unmatched junction bases numbered 15, after V lost 6 bases and J lost 6 bases. The CDR3 sequence is 18 residues long. The CDR3 sequence is CASRWTGAYSDLNSPLHF. CDR3 bases: TGTGCCAGCAGGTGGACAGGGGCGTACTCAGATCTTAATTCACCCCTCCACTTT. Variable domain in full (rest from reference TRBV28 and TRBJ1-6): DVKVTQSSRYLVKRTGEKVFLECVQDMDHENMFWYRQDPGLGLRLIYFSYDVKMKEKGDIPEGYSVSREKKERFSLILESASTNQTSMYLCASRWTGAYSDLNSPLHFGNGTRLTVT.

The chain is built from TRBV11-3 and TRBJ2-7; TRBD2 agrees at 8 bases. There are 15 residues in the CDR3. V lost 1 base, J lost 4 bases, and 6 bases stayed unmatched. Germline CDR1 is SGHNT and CDR2 is YENEEA. The CDR3 loop reads CASSLGVAGPYEQYF. In nucleotides, the CDR3 is TGTGCCAGCAGCTTAGGGGTAGCGGGACCTTACGAGCAGTACTTC.

This chain uses TRBV10-3 with TRBJ1-1; 9 bases align to TRBD1. This CDR3 has 14 residues. From germline, CDR1 is ENHRY and CDR2 SYGVKD. V lost 4 bases, J lost 5 bases, and 5 bases stayed unmatched. The CDR3 sequence is CAISATGGLTEAFF. The CDR3 DNA reads as TGTGCCATCAGTGCCACAGGGGGCCTTACTGAAGCTTTCTTT.

Of note for this clone: Other DNA sequences in this sample translate to the same CDR3. The rearrangement links TRBV9 to TRBJ1-1, with D possibly matching TRBD1 (6 bases). This CDR3 region has 15 residues. Germline loops: CDR1 SGDLS, CDR2 YYNGEE. Trimming took 0 bases from V and 1 from J, leaving 10 bases between them. The CDR3 DNA sequence: TGTGCCAGCAGCGTAGTAGGGGGGCGGAACACTGAAGCTTTCTTT. It specifies CASSVVGGRNTEAFF.

Notes on this clone: Additional DNA sequences in this sample encode the identical CDR3. The chain has TRBV27 and TRBJ2-7, with TRBD1 matching over 8 bases. This CDR3 is 12 amino acids long. V lost 9 bases, J lost 2 bases, and 3 bases stayed unmatched. Per germline, CDR1 MNHEY and CDR2 SMNVEV (reference sequence). CDR3: CASSTGAYEQYF. In DNA form, the CDR3 reads TGTGCCAGTTCGACAGGGGCCTACGAGCAGTACTTC.

Worth noting for this clone: Other nucleotide sequences in the sample specify the same CDR3. V gene TRBV27 combines with J gene TRBJ2-1, with TRBD2 matching over 7 bases. The CDR3 contains 15 residues. V lost 0 bases and J lost 3; bases outside the gene matches: 2. Germline V gives CDR1 MNHEY, CDR2 SMNVEV (reference sequence). CDR3 in amino acids: CASSLSASGYNEQFF. The CDR3 DNA reads as TGTGCCAGCAGTTTATCGGCTAGCGGCTACAATGAGCAGTTCTTC.

This sequence joins TRBV5-5 and TRBJ1-1; 8 bases match TRBD1. CDR3 length equals 13 residues. V dropped 2 bases and J dropped 13; count of bases not matched to a gene: 10. CDR1 SGHKS and CDR2 YYEKEE come from the germline V gene (reference sequence). The CDR3 region has the DNA TGTGCCAGCAGCTTAGGTACGACAGGGGAGGTTTTCTTT. Translation: CASSLGTTGEVFF.

The chain joins TRBV4-3 to TRBJ2-2, with 7 positions matching TRBD2. The CDR3 has 13 amino acids. J gave up 9 bases and V 4 bases, and 5 bases lay outside the gene matches. The germline V gene has CDR1 LGHNA and CDR2 YSLEER. This chain's CDR3 is CASSPRLAWELFF. For the CDR3, the DNA is TGCGCCAGCAGCCCTCGACTAGCCTGGGAGCTGTTTTTT.

The chain is built from TRBV9 and TRBJ1-1; D not certain. V lost 3 bases and J lost 1, with 10 bases in between. The CDR3 runs 14 residues. Germline lookup yields CDR1 SGDLS and CDR2 YYNGEE. This CDR3 is CASSAPQANTEAFF. The DNA for the CDR3 is TGTGCCAGCAGCGCCCCACAAGCGAACACTGAAGCTTTCTTT.

The genes are TRBV28 and TRBJ1-1; D is ambiguous. Trimming cost V 2 bases and J 1 base, with 11 bases left between them. In germline, CDR1 is MDHEN, CDR2 SYDVKM. The CDR3 runs to 15 residues. The CDR3 region is CASSLGPGGNTEAFF. In DNA, the CDR3 is TGTGCCAGCAGTTTAGGGCCTGGTGGGAACACTGAAGCTTTCTTT. The full variable domain, its missing parts supplied by reference TRBV28 and TRBJ1-1, is DVKVTQSSRYLVKRTGEKVFLECVQDMDHENMFWYRQDPGLGLRLIYFSYDVKMKEKGDIPEGYSVSREKKERFSLILESASTNQTSMYLCASSLGPGGNTEAFFGQGTRLTVV.

This clone was counted once. The V call is TRBV5-1, the J call TRBJ2-5; D is possibly TRBD2 (6 bases). CDR1 is SGHRS, CDR2 YFSETQ, per germline. V lost 0 bases and J 1 base, leaving 16 bases between the germline ends. This CDR3 is 17 amino acids long. CDR3 region: CASSLVKIAGGQETQYF. The CDR3 DNA sequence: TGCGCCAGCAGCTTGGTCAAGATCGCCGGGGGCCAAGAGACCCAGTACTTC. The variable domain in full, with the rest retrieved from reference TRBV5-1 and TRBJ2-5, is KAGVTQTPRYLIKTRGQQVTLSCSPISGHRSVSWYQQTPGQGLQFLFEYFSETQRNKGNFPGRFSGRQFSNSRSEMNVSTLELGDSALYLCASSLVKIAGGQETQYFGPGTRLLVL.

This chain uses TRBV14 with TRBJ2-3; tentative D call: TRBD2 (6 bases). V was shortened by 0 bases and J by 4 bases, with 17 bases between the two germline ends. This CDR3 region has 17 residues. Germline-derived CDR1 and CDR2 are SGHDN and FVKESK. This CDR3 reads CASSQDGGSIPPDTQYF. The CDR3 nucleotides read TGTGCCAGCAGCCAAGACGGGGGATCCATTCCCCCAGATACGCAGTATTTT.

The rearrangement joins TRBV9 to TRBJ2-5, with D perhaps TRBD2 (7 bases). The V gene lost 4 bases and the J gene lost 5 bases, with 15 bases spanning the gap. The CDR3 is 14 residues long. Germline V gives CDR1 SGDLS, CDR2 YYNGEE. Here the CDR3 DNA reads TGTGCCAGCAGCCCGTGGGGGGGCGATGAGACCCAGTACTTC. Translating gives CASSPWGGDETQYF.

The chain links TRBV18 to TRBJ1-6; possible D gene TRBD1, 5 bases. The germline CDR1 and CDR2 sequences are KGHSH and LQKENI. The V end was cut by 0 bases, the J end by 5 bases, with 8 bases between. The CDR3 sequence is 15 residues long. As DNA, the CDR3 is TGTGCCAGCTCACCACCGGGGCAGAATAATTCACCCCTCCACTTT. It codes for CASSPPGQNNSPLHF.

The chain combines TRBV6-1 with TRBJ2-7; unclear D gene. The germline V and J ends were trimmed by 4 bases and 3 bases, with 10 bases remaining between them. Germline-derived CDR1 and CDR2 are MNHNS and SASEGT. The CDR3 is made up of 13 amino acids. The DNA of the CDR3 is TGTGCCAGCAGTGTGGACGTAAGCTACGAGCAGTACTTC. Translated: CASSVDVSYEQYF.

The genes are TRBV19 and TRBJ2-1; TRBD2 agrees at 12 bases. This CDR3 has 18 amino acids. Germline V gene data show CDR1 as LNHDA and CDR2 as SQIVND (reference sequence). V shed 4 bases, J shed 0 bases, and the junction held 7 bases outside the gene matches. The CDR3 DNA follows: TGTGCCAGTAGTAGGGGACTAGCGGGCACAAGCTCCTACAATGAGCAGTTCTTC. Translation: CASSRGLAGTSSYNEQFF.

This chain connects TRBV5-5 to TRBJ1-1; no clear D gene. V was shortened by 3 bases and J by 3 bases, with 12 bases between the two germline ends. The germline V gene has CDR1 SGHKS and CDR2 YYEKEE (reference sequence). The CDR3 is 14 amino acids. CDR3 sequence reads: CASSYGPEDTEAFF. The CDR3 nucleotides read TGTGCCAGCAGCTATGGTCCGGAGGACACTGAAGCTTTCTTT.

V and J are TRBV7-8 and TRBJ2-7; the D gene is possibly TRBD2 (5 bases). The germline gives CDR1 SGHVS, CDR2 FQNEAQ. Trimming cost V 0 bases and J 0 bases, with 15 bases left between them. This CDR3 has 17 amino acids. This chain's CDR3 is CASSLALIGESSYEQYF. The CDR3, as DNA: TGTGCCAGCAGCTTAGCGCTAATCGGGGAAAGCTCCTACGAGCAGTACTTC.

The J gene is TRBJ1-2, the V gene TRBV29-1, with a possible D match to TRBD1 (5 bases). Germline CDR1 and CDR2: SQVTM and ANQGSEA. The CDR3 is 14 amino acids. Between the trimmed V and J ends, which lost 4 bases and 3 bases, there was a span of 15 bases. The CDR3 bases are TGCAGCGTTGGACCCTTAGGGGCGGACTATGGCTACACCTTC. Its translation: CSVGPLGADYGYTF.

The rearrangement uses TRBV19 and TRBJ2-7, with no clear D. Germline V gene sequence: CDR1 LNHDA, CDR2 SQIVND (reference sequence). The CDR3 contains 15 residues. V was pared by 2 bases and J by 2 bases, with 13 bases between. The CDR3 DNA sequence: TGTGCCAGTAGTATAAGTGCCCTCCTGGCCTACGAGCAGTACTTC. Protein product: CASSISALLAYEQYF.

The CDR3 sequence: CASDGGATNEKLFF. DNA of the CDR3: TGTGCCAGTGATGGTGGTGCAACTAATGAAAAACTGTTTTTT. The V call is TRBV2, the J call TRBJ1-4; no clear D gene. The germline V and J ends were trimmed by 9 bases and 0 bases, with 11 bases remaining between them. Germline values: CDR1 SNHLY, CDR2 FYNNEI. This CDR3 contains 14 residues.

This chain connects TRBV5-4 to TRBJ1-2, with unresolved D. V was trimmed by 0 bases and J by 2 bases, leaving 8 bases between them. The CDR3 consists of 14 residues. The germline CDR1 and CDR2 sequences are SGHNT and YYREEE (reference sequence). The DNA of the CDR3 is TGTGCCAGCAGCTTGGCAATGCAAAACTATGGCTACACCTTC. Its protein product is CASSLAMQNYGYTF. The full variable domain, completed using reference TRBV5-4 and TRBJ1-2, is ETGVTQSPTHLIKTRGQQVTLRCSSQSGHNTVSWYQQALGQGPQFIFQYYREEENGRGNFPPRFSGLQFPNYSSELNVNALELDDSALYLCASSLAMQNYGYTFGSGTRLTVV.

The CDR3 protein is CASSPRLAGTNYEQFF. The DNA of the CDR3 is TGTGCCAGCAGCCCTCGACTAGCGGGAACGAACTATGAGCAGTTCTTC. The J gene is TRBJ2-1, the V gene TRBV7-8; 11 bases map to TRBD2. CDR3 length: 16 residues. CDR1 is SGHVS, CDR2 FQNEAQ, per germline. Trimming removed 5 bases from V and 8 bases from J; junction bases left unmatched: 11. Combining the CDR3 with reference TRBV7-8 and TRBJ2-1 gives the whole variable domain GAGVSQSPRYKVAKRGQDVALRCDPISGHVSLFWYQQALGQGPEFLTYFQNEAQLDKSGLPSDRFFAERPEGSVSTLKIQRTQQEDSAVYLCASSPRLAGTNYEQFFGPGTRLTVL.

V is TRBV9 and J is TRBJ2-2; D gene unclear. The CDR3 extends over 14 amino acids. Germline CDR1 SGDLS, CDR2 YYNGEE. Trimming pared 0 bases from V and 4 bases from J, leaving 7 bases between. The CDR3 region has the DNA TGTGCCAGCAGCGTAGTTGCCAGCACCGGGGAGCTGTTTTTT. This gives the protein CASSVVASTGELFF.

The chain is built from TRBV9 and TRBJ1-6, with a possible D match to TRBD1 (6 bases). Germline values: CDR1 SGDLS, CDR2 YYNGEE. The V end was cut by 1 base, the J end by 10 bases, with 12 bases between. This CDR3 contains 14 residues. The CDR3 is CASSVTGLESPLHF. The CDR3 DNA reads TGTGCCAGCAGCGTAACAGGGTTAGAATCACCCCTCCACTTT.